This TCR beta chain derives from a study of neurological immune-mediated disorders. Findings of the study overall: Falling below healthy controls, multiple sclerosis showed the least TCR clonal expansion, while HTLV-1-associated myelopathy showed the most.

Synthesis of cDNA was performed by 5'RACE using 10-nucleotide random UMIs. In each sequencing run, over 180 million TCR-beta sequences were generated from 15-18 subjects. Via MiXCR, TCRdb re-called the 5' RACE reads, giving one row per CDR3 protein. The data hold under 25,000 distinct CDR3 sequences, with less than 3.5% observed a single time. This clonotype has a count of ten or more. The target antigen is unknown. Libraries used 2 million unsorted PBMCs kept frozen in RNAlater. The V and J ends lost 6 bases and 1 base respectively, with 16 bases between them. This CDR3 contains 15 residues. Germline-derived CDR1 and CDR2 are SQVTM and ANQGSEA.

The sequence came from a woman between 18 and 29 years old with multiple sclerosis. This sequence joins TRBV29-1 and TRBJ2-1, with D maybe TRBD2 (6 bases). Sequences were obtained from PBMCs. The CDR3 reads CSVPKGGISYNEQFF. The CDR3 DNA is TGCAGCGTCCCAAAGGGCGGGATTTCCTACAATGAGCAGTTCTTC.